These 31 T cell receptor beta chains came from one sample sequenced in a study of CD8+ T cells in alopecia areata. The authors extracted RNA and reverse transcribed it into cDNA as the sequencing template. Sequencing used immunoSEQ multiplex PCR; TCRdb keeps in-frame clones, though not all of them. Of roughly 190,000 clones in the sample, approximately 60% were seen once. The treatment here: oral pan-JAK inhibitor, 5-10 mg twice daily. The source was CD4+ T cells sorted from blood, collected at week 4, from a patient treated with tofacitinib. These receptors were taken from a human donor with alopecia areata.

In DNA, the CDR3 is TGTGCCAGCATTGACAGGGCGAACACCGGGGAGCTGTTTTTT. Translating it yields CASIDRANTGELFF. The V and J genes are TRBV2 and TRBJ2-2; TRBD1 matches at 7 bases. The V segment lost 7 bases and the J segment 0 bases; nucleotides outside the gene matches: 2. Germline V CDR1 and CDR2: SNHLY, FYNNEI. The CDR3 has 14 amino acids. Complete variable domain (other parts from reference TRBV2 and TRBJ2-2): EPEVTQTPSHQVTQMGQEVILRCVPISNHLYFYWYRQILGQKVEFLVSFYNNEISEKSEIFDDQFSVERPDGSNFTLKIRSTKLEDSAMYFCASIDRANTGELFFGEGSRLTVL.

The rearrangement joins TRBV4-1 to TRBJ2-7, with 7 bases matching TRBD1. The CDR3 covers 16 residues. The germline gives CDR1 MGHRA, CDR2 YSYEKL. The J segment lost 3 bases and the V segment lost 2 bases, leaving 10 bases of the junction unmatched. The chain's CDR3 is CASSQRAGTVVYEQYF. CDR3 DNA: TGCGCCAGCAGCCAACGCGCCGGGACAGTCGTCTACGAGCAGTACTTC.

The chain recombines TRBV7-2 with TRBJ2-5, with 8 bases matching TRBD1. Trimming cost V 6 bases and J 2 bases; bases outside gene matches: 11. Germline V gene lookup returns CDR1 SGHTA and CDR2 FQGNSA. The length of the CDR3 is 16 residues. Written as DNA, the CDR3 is TGTGCCAGCAGTCGACAGGGGCCCCTTCTTCAAGAGACCCAGTACTTC. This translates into CASSRQGPLLQETQYF. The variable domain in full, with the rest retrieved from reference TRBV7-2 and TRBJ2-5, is GAGVSQSPSNKVTEKGKDVELRCDPISGHTALYWYRQSLGQGLEFLIYFQGNSAPDKSGLPSDRFSAERTGGSVSTLTIQRTQQEDSAVYLCASSRQGPLLQETQYFGPGTRLLVL.

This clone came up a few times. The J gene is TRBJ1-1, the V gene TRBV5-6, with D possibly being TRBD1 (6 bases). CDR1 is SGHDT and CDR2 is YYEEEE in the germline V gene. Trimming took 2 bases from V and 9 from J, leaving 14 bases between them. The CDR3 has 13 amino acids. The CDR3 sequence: CASSLTGSSQAFF. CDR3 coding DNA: TGTGCCAGCAGCTTAACAGGGAGCTCCCAAGCTTTCTTT.

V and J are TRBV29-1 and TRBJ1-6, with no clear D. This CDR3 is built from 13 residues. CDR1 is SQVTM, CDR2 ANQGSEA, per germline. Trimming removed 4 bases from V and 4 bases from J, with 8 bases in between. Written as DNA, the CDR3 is TGCAGCGTTGGCGAGGAGTATAATTCACCCCTCCACTTT. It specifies CSVGEEYNSPLHF.

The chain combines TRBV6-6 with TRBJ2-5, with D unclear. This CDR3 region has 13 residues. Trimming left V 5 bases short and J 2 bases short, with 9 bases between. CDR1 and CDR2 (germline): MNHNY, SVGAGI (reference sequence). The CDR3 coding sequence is TGTGCCAGCAGTCTCCCAGTACAAGAGACCCAGTACTTC. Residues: CASSLPVQETQYF.

The CDR3 reads CASSLGPSSNEKLFF. DNA of the CDR3: TGTGCCAGCAGCTTGGGACCCTCATCTAATGAAAAACTGTTTTTT. The rearrangement uses TRBV5-6 and TRBJ1-4; D call uncertain. The CDR3 totals 15 residues. The V gene lost 0 bases and the J gene lost 3 bases, with 9 bases spanning the gap. Germline CDR1 and CDR2: SGHDT and YYEEEE.

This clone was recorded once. The CDR3 DNA reads TGTGCCTTAAGACAGGGGGATTATGGCTACACCTTC. Amino acids: CALRQGDYGYTF. The chain employs TRBV30 and TRBJ1-2; 9 bases agree with TRBD1. The CDR3 consists of 12 residues. CDR1 GTSNPN and CDR2 SVGIG come from the germline V gene (reference sequence). The V segment lost 7 bases and the J segment 5 bases; nucleotides outside the gene matches: 5.

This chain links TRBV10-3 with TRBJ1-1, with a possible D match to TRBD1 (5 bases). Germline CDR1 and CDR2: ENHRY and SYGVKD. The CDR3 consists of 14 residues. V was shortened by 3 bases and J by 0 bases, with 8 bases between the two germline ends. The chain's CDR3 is CAISEGVMNTEAFF. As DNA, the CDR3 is TGTGCCATCAGTGAAGGGGTGATGAACACTGAAGCTTTCTTT.

CDR3: CASGGGGALETQYF. CDR3 coding DNA: TGTGCCAGCGGTGGCGGGGGGGCTTTAGAGACCCAGTACTTC. This chain joins TRBV28 and TRBJ2-5; 9 nucleotides align to TRBD2. The V gene's germline CDR1 is MDHEN and CDR2 SYDVKM. The length of the CDR3 is 14 residues. J gave up 4 bases and V 8 bases, and 8 bases lay outside the gene matches.

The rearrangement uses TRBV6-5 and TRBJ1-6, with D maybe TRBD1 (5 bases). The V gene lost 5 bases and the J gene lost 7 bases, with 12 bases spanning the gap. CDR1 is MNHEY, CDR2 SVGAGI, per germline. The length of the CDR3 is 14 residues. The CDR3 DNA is TGTGCCAGCAGTCCCGGGACCGCGAATTCACCCCTCCACTTT. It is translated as CASSPGTANSPLHF.

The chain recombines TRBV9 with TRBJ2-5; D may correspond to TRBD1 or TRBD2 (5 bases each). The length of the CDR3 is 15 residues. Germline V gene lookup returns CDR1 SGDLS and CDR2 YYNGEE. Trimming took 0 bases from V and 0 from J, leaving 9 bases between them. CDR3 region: CASSVVPGHQETQYF. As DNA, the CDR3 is TGTGCCAGCAGCGTAGTGCCGGGGCACCAAGAGACCCAGTACTTC.

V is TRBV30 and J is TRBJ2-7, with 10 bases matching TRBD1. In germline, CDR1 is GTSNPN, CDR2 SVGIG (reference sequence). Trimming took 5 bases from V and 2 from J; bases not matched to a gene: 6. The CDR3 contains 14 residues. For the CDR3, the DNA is TGTGCCTGGGGTACGACAGGGGGCGCCTACGAGCAGTACTTC. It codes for CAWGTTGGAYEQYF.

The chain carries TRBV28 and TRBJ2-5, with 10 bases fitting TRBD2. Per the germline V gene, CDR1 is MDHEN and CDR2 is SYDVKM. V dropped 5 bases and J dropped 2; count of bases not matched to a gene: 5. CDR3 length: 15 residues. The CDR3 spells CASSPGLAEQETQYF. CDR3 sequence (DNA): TGTGCCAGCAGTCCTGGACTAGCGGAGCAAGAGACCCAGTACTTC.

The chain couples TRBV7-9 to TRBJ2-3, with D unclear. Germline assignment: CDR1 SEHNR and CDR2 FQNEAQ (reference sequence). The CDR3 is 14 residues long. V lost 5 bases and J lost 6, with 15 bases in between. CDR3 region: CASSPKFERDTQYF. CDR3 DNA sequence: TGTGCCAGCAGCCCCAAATTCGAACGGGATACGCAGTATTTT.

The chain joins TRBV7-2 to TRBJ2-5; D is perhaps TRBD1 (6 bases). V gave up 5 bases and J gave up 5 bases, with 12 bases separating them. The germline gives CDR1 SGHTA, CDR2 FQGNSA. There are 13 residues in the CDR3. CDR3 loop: CASSPNRDETQYF. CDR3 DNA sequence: TGTGCCAGCAGCCCTAACAGGGACGAGACCCAGTACTTC.

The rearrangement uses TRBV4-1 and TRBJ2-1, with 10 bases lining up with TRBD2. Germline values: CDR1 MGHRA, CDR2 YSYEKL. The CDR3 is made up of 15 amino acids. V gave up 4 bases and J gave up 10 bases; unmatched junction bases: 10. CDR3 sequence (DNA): TGCGCCAGCAGCCCCTCAAGCGGGGGGGCACGGGAGCAGTTCTTC. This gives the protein CASSPSSGGAREQFF.

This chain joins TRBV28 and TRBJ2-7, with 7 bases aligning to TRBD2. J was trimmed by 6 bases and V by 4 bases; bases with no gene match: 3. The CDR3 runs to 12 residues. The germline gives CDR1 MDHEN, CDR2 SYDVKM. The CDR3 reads CASSSGGSEQYF. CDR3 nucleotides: TGTGCCAGCAGTTCCGGGGGGTCCGAGCAGTACTTC.

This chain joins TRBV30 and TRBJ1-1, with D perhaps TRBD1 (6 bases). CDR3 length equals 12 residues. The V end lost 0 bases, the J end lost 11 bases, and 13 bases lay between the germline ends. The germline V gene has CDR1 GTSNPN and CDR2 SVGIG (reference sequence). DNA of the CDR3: TGTGCCTGGAGTGTACTGGGGGGCCGGGCTTTCTTT. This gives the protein CAWSVLGGRAFF.

The CDR3 bases are TGCAGTGCTAGTGGTCCGGGTGAGCAGTTCTTC. Residues: CSASGPGEQFF. This rearrangement joins TRBV20-1 to TRBJ2-1; D is uncertain. Trimming stripped 3 bases from V and 9 bases from J, with 9 bases between. Germline CDR1 is DFQATT and CDR2 is SNEGSKA (reference sequence). The CDR3 is 11 residues long.

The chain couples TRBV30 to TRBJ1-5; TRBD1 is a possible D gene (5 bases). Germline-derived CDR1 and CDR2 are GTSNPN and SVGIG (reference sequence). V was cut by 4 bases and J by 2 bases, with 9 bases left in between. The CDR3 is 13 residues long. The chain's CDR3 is CAWTGKGNQPQHF. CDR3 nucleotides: TGTGCCTGGACAGGGAAAGGCAATCAGCCCCAGCATTTT.

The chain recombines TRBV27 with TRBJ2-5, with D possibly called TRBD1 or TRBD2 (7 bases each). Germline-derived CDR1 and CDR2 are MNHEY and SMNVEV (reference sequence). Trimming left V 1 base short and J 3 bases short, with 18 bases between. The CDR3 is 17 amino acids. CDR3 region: CASSLFPRGGPEETQYF. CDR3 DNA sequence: TGTGCCAGCAGTTTATTCCCCAGGGGGGGGCCGGAAGAGACCCAGTACTTC.

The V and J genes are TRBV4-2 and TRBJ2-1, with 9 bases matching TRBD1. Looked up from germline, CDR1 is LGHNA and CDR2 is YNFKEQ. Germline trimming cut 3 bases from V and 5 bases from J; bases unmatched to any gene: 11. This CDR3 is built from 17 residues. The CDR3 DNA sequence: TGTGCCAGCAGCCAGGAGACAGGGGGGCGGGTTCACAATGAGCAGTTCTTC. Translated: CASSQETGGRVHNEQFF.

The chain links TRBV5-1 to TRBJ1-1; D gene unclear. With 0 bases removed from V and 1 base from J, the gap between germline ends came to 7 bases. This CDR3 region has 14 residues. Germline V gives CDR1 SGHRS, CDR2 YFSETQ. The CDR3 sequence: CASSLAQPNTEAFF. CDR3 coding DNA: TGCGCCAGCAGCTTGGCACAGCCGAACACTGAAGCTTTCTTT.

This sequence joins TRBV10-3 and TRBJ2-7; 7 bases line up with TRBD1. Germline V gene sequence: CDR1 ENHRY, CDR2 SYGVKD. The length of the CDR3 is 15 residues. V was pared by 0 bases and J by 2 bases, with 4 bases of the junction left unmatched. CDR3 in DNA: TGTGCCATCAGTGAGTCAGGGGGCGGTGCCTACGAGCAGTACTTC. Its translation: CAISESGGGAYEQYF.

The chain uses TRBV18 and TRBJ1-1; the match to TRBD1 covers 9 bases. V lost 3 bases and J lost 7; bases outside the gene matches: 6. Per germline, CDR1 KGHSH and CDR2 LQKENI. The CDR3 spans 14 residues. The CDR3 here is CASSPGQGIGEAFF. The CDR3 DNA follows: TGTGCCAGCTCACCCGGACAGGGGATAGGTGAAGCTTTCTTT.

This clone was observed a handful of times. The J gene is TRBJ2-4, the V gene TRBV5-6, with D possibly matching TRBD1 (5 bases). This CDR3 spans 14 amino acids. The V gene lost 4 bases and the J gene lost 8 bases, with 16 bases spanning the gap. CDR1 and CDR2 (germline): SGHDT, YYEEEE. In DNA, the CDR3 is TGTGCCAGCAGCATCTATGCGACAGTAGACATTCAGTACTTC. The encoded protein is CASSIYATVDIQYF.

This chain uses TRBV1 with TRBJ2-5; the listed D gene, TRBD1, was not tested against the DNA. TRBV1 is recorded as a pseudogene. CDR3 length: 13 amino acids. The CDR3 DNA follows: TGCACCAGCAGCCAAGACCAGGGAACGATCCAGTACTTC. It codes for CTSSQDQGTIQYF.

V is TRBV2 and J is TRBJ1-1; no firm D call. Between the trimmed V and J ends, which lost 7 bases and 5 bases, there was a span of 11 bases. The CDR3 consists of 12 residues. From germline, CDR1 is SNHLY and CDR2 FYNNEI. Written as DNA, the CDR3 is TGTGCCAGCACCCTCAGAGGGACTGAAGCTTTCTTT. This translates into CASTLRGTEAFF.

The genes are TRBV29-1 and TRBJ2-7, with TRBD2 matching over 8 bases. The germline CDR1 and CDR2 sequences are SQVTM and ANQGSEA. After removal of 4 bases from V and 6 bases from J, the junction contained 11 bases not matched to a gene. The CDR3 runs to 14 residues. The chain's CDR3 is CSVGKGRTSREQYF. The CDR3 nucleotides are TGCAGCGTTGGCAAGGGGAGGACTAGCCGCGAGCAGTACTTC.

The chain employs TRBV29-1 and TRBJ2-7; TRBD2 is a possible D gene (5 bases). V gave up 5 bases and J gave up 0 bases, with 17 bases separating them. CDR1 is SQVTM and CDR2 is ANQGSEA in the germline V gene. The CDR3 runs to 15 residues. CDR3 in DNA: TGCAGCGTTTACCTCCCGGGGTTAAGCTCCTACGAGCAGTACTTC. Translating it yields CSVYLPGLSSYEQYF.